This TCR beta chain originates from a study of beta chain features in type 1 diabetes. Turning to the study itself: Researchers looked at about 110 million sorted cells across all samples.

This clone was counted at least ten times. The antigen remains unidentified. As every portion of the isolated RNA was reverse transcribed, the sequencing read expressed TCRB transcripts. The protocol was immunoSEQ multiplex PCR, while the TCRdb copy is restricted to in-frame clones and leaves out a portion. The sample shows some 220,000 clones, 11% of them seen only once. On average, the one heparinised blood draw given by each donor was roughly 100 mL. Germline loops: CDR1 ENHRY, CDR2 SYGVKD. Trimming took 3 bases from V and 3 from J; bases not matched to a gene: 8. The CDR3 is 17 residues long. Findings and caveats of the study: Patients showed naive, central memory and Treg TCRB repertoires that appeared more similar than those of healthy donors. The study notes PCR might favor shorter templates equally in patients and controls.

This TCR came from a man aged 18-30 years in good health. The sample taken for sequencing was central memory CD4+ T cells from blood. The chain has TRBV10-3 and TRBJ2-6; TRBD1 matches 7 bases. This chain's CDR3 is CAISERQGIGGANVLTF. Written as DNA, the CDR3 is TGTGCCATCAGTGAACGACAGGGCATCGGTGGGGCCAACGTCCTGACTTTC.